This is a list of T cell receptor beta chains from one sample in a study of regulatory T cells in long-lasting Graves disease. Using its own MiXCR run on the multiplex PCR reads, TCRdb lists one record per CDR3 protein. Of around 460,000 distinct CDR3 sequences detected, approximately 23% appear once; the ten largest clones hold approximately 14%. The starting material was peripheral blood mononuclear cells (PBMCs), obtained when the disease was refractory, from a patient treated with antithyroid drugs. The source is a female donor with Graves disease. The CDR3 runs from the conserved cysteine through the conserved F or W. The order of the fields is CDR3 DNA, CDR3 protein, D gene, clone size, V gene, J gene. The D gene is left open where the match is weak. Not every row has a clone size; where given, it reads once, few, many or a size class.

CDR3 DNA: TGCAGTGCTAGAGATCTAAAAGCGAACACTGAAGCTTTCTTT
CDR3 protein: CSARDLKANTEAFF
D gene: -
clone size: many
V gene: TRBV20-1
J gene: TRBJ1-1

CDR3 DNA: TGTGCTAGCAGCCCCCAATCGCCGGGACAGGGCACCGGGGAGCTGTTTTTT
CDR3 protein: CASSPQSPGQGTGELFF
D gene: TRBD1
clone size: -
V gene: TRBV7-7
J gene: TRBJ2-2

CDR3 DNA: TGTGCCAGCAGCCGGACAGGAACCAAAAACATTCAGTACTTC
CDR3 protein: CASSRTGTKNIQYF
D gene: TRBD1
clone size: many
V gene: TRBV28
J gene: TRBJ2-4

CDR3 DNA: TGTGCCAGCAGCTTAGAGACTAGCGGGAGGGAAGACGGGGAGCTGTTTTTT
CDR3 protein: CASSLETSGREDGELFF
D gene: TRBD2
clone size: many
V gene: TRBV11-2
J gene: TRBJ2-2

CDR3 DNA: TGTGCCACCCTTGCGGGGGGACAGGAGACCCAGTACTTC
CDR3 protein: CATLAGGQETQYF
D gene: -
clone size: -
V gene: TRBV10-3
J gene: TRBJ2-5

CDR3 DNA: TGTGCCAGCAGTGCCATACCAGGGGCAACTAACTATGGCTACACCTTC
CDR3 protein: CASSAIPGATNYGYTF
D gene: -
clone size: many
V gene: TRBV6-1
J gene: TRBJ1-2

CDR3 DNA: TGTGCCAGCAGCTTAGGCCCTCCAGAGGGATCTGGAAACACCATATATTTT
CDR3 protein: CASSLGPPEGSGNTIYF
D gene: -
clone size: -
V gene: TRBV11-2
J gene: TRBJ1-3

CDR3 DNA: TGTGCCAGCAGTGCGGGCAGTCCGCTGAACACCGGGGAGCTGTTTTTT
CDR3 protein: CASSAGSPLNTGELFF
D gene: -
clone size: many
V gene: TRBV2
J gene: TRBJ2-2

CDR3 DNA: TGCAGTGGGCAGGGGGCCTCCTACGAGCAGTACTTC
CDR3 protein: CSGQGASYEQYF
D gene: TRBD1
clone size: -
V gene: TRBV20-1
J gene: TRBJ2-7

CDR3 DNA: TGTGCCTCCCAGGCGAGAAAAACTGAAGCTTTCTTT
CDR3 protein: CASQARKTEAFF
D gene: -
clone size: few
V gene: TRBV10-3
J gene: TRBJ1-1

CDR3 DNA: TGTGCCAGCAGCTGGGGCGGGGCGAGGGACATTCAGTACTTC
CDR3 protein: CASSWGGARDIQYF
D gene: -
clone size: many
V gene: TRBV7-2
J gene: TRBJ2-4

CDR3 DNA: TGTGCCAGCACCACGGACAGTTTTAATCAGCCCCAGCATTTT
CDR3 protein: CASTTDSFNQPQHF
D gene: -
clone size: many
V gene: TRBV28
J gene: TRBJ1-5

CDR3 DNA: TGCAGTGCTAGAGATCGGTTGGTGGCGGGGAGGGTAAGGGGCGAGCAGTACTTC
CDR3 protein: CSARDRLVAGRVRGEQYF
D gene: TRBD2
clone size: -
V gene: TRBV20-1
J gene: TRBJ2-7

CDR3 DNA: TGTGCCAGCAGTTACTTAGGGGAGCTGTTTTTT
CDR3 protein: CASSYLGELFF
D gene: -
clone size: many
V gene: TRBV12-3/TRBV12-4
J gene: TRBJ2-2

CDR3 DNA: TGTGCCAGCAGTTCGCCGAGGCAGAGTAATGAAAAACTGTTTTTT
CDR3 protein: CASSSPRQSNEKLFF
D gene: -
clone size: many
V gene: TRBV6-2/TRBV6-3
J gene: TRBJ1-4

CDR3 DNA: TGTGCCAGCAGCTTAGAAGGGGACAGGGAGAACGAGCAGTACTTC
CDR3 protein: CASSLEGDRENEQYF
D gene: TRBD1
clone size: few
V gene: TRBV7-9
J gene: TRBJ2-7

CDR3 DNA: TGTGCCAGTAGTATAGAGGGGGCGACTGGCTACACCTTC
CDR3 protein: CASSIEGATGYTF
D gene: -
clone size: -
V gene: TRBV19
J gene: TRBJ1-2

CDR3 DNA: TGCAGTGCTCATGCCTTCGCAGGAAACACCATATATTTT
CDR3 protein: CSAHAFAGNTIYF
D gene: -
clone size: once
V gene: TRBV20-1
J gene: TRBJ1-3

CDR3 DNA: TGTGCCAGCAACCGACAGGGATCGGCTGAAAAACTGTTTTTT
CDR3 protein: CASNRQGSAEKLFF
D gene: TRBD1
clone size: many
V gene: TRBV2
J gene: TRBJ1-4

CDR3 DNA: TGTGCCAGCAGCTTTGGATGGGGGGAAAACATTCAGTACTTC
CDR3 protein: CASSFGWGENIQYF
D gene: -
clone size: many
V gene: TRBV11-2
J gene: TRBJ2-4

CDR3 DNA: TGTGCCAGCAGCTTAGTATCGGCGGGAGGTATAAATGAGCAGTTCTTC
CDR3 protein: CASSLVSAGGINEQFF
D gene: TRBD2
clone size: -
V gene: TRBV11-2
J gene: TRBJ2-1

CDR3 DNA: TGTGCCAGCGTGGGACACCGTTTGGATACGCAGTATTTT
CDR3 protein: CASVGHRLDTQYF
D gene: -
clone size: few
V gene: TRBV27
J gene: TRBJ2-3

CDR3 DNA: TGTGCCAGCAGTATATCACAGGGCTTGGGGAGCAATGAGCAGTTCTTC
CDR3 protein: CASSISQGLGSNEQFF
D gene: -
clone size: -
V gene: TRBV27
J gene: TRBJ2-1

CDR3 DNA: TGTGCCAGCAGCCGTTCGAACGAGCAGTACTTC
CDR3 protein: CASSRSNEQYF
D gene: -
clone size: many
V gene: TRBV11-2
J gene: TRBJ2-7

CDR3 DNA: TGTGCCAGTAGTGCCAGGGAGCGAATAGAGACCCAGTACTTC
CDR3 protein: CASSARERIETQYF
D gene: -
clone size: few
V gene: TRBV19
J gene: TRBJ2-5

CDR3 DNA: TGTGCCATCAGTCCAGGACAGGGGGGTTCACCCCTCCACTTT
CDR3 protein: CAISPGQGGSPLHF
D gene: TRBD1
clone size: many
V gene: TRBV10-3
J gene: TRBJ1-6

CDR3 DNA: TGCAGCGTTGAAGATCCGGGACAGAGCTATGGCTACACCTTC
CDR3 protein: CSVEDPGQSYGYTF
D gene: TRBD1
clone size: few
V gene: TRBV29-1
J gene: TRBJ1-2

CDR3 DNA: TGTGCCAGCAGTCCAATCTGGGGTAGCAATCAGCCCCAGCATTTT
CDR3 protein: CASSPIWGSNQPQHF
D gene: -
clone size: many
V gene: TRBV6-1
J gene: TRBJ1-5

CDR3 DNA: TGTGCCAGCAGCTTGACTAGCGGAGGAGGGTATGAGCAGTTCTTC
CDR3 protein: CASSLTSGGGYEQFF
D gene: TRBD2
clone size: -
V gene: TRBV6-1
J gene: TRBJ2-1

CDR3 DNA: TGTGCCAGCAGTCTTAAGGGACGATCCGCGGCTGAAAAACTGTTTTTT
CDR3 protein: CASSLKGRSAAEKLFF
D gene: -
clone size: -
V gene: TRBV9
J gene: TRBJ1-4

CDR3 DNA: TGTGCCAGCAGCATCGCCGGGACAGGGGGCGAGGACGGTCTGTTTTTT
CDR3 protein: CASSIAGTGGEDGLFF
D gene: TRBD1
clone size: many
V gene: TRBV7-2
J gene: TRBJ1-4

CDR3 DNA: TGCAGCGTTGAAGGCAGGGGGCTTGAGCAGTTCTTC
CDR3 protein: CSVEGRGLEQFF
D gene: TRBD1
clone size: -
V gene: TRBV29-1
J gene: TRBJ2-1

CDR3 DNA: TGTGCCAGCAGCTTCCAGAGGGAGACCCAGTACTTC
CDR3 protein: CASSFQRETQYF
D gene: -
clone size: -
V gene: TRBV5-4
J gene: TRBJ2-5

CDR3 DNA: TGCAGTGCTAGTCGCAGGGGCGTCCTACCCCTCGAGCAGTACTTC
CDR3 protein: CSASRRGVLPLEQYF
D gene: -
clone size: few
V gene: TRBV20-1
J gene: TRBJ2-7

CDR3 DNA: TGTGCCAGCAGCTTGATACTAGCGGGAGACGATACGCAGTATTTT
CDR3 protein: CASSLILAGDDTQYF
D gene: TRBD2
clone size: few
V gene: TRBV11-2
J gene: TRBJ2-3

CDR3 DNA: TGTGCCAGCAGTGAACAGGGAGCTGGAAACACCATATATTTT
CDR3 protein: CASSEQGAGNTIYF
D gene: -
clone size: many
V gene: TRBV2
J gene: TRBJ1-3

CDR3 DNA: TGTGCCAGCACGGAGGGGTTGGGCACTGAAGCTTTCTTT
CDR3 protein: CASTEGLGTEAFF
D gene: -
clone size: few
V gene: TRBV12-3/TRBV12-4
J gene: TRBJ1-1

CDR3 DNA: TGCGCCAGCAGCTTGGATAGCGGGGGGTACACCGGGGAGCTGTTTTTT
CDR3 protein: CASSLDSGGYTGELFF
D gene: TRBD2
clone size: -
V gene: TRBV5-1
J gene: TRBJ2-2

CDR3 DNA: TGTGCCAGCCCTCCCCCGGGAGGGCCTTGGGAGCAGTACTTC
CDR3 protein: CASPPPGGPWEQYF
D gene: TRBD2
clone size: many
V gene: TRBV7-2
J gene: TRBJ2-7

CDR3 DNA: TGTGCCAGCAGCTTAGCGAGATGGAGTAGCGGGAGGGCCCGCTCCTACGAGCAGTACTTC
CDR3 protein: CASSLARWSSGRARSYEQYF
D gene: TRBD2
clone size: few
V gene: TRBV7-9
J gene: TRBJ2-7

CDR3 DNA: TGTGCCAGTAGTATGAGGAGAAACAGCGATGAAGTTGAGACCCAGTACTTC
CDR3 protein: CASSMRRNSDEVETQYF
D gene: -
clone size: many
V gene: TRBV19
J gene: TRBJ2-5

CDR3 DNA: TGTGCCAGCAGTGAAGACAGGGCTACAGATACGCAGTATTTT
CDR3 protein: CASSEDRATDTQYF
D gene: TRBD1
clone size: -
V gene: TRBV6-2/TRBV6-3
J gene: TRBJ2-3

CDR3 DNA: TGTGCCAGCAGTGAAGTCGGGGTGGGAAACGGAGAAGCTTTCTTT
CDR3 protein: CASSEVGVGNGEAFF
D gene: -
clone size: many
V gene: TRBV6-1
J gene: TRBJ1-1

CDR3 DNA: TGTGCCAGCAGTTACTCCCCACATGAAAAACTGTTTTTT
CDR3 protein: CASSYSPHEKLFF
D gene: -
clone size: many
V gene: TRBV6-5
J gene: TRBJ1-4

CDR3 DNA: TGTGCCAGCAGCTTAGGTCGACAGGGGCGGGACGAGCAGTACTTC
CDR3 protein: CASSLGRQGRDEQYF
D gene: TRBD1
clone size: -
V gene: TRBV13
J gene: TRBJ2-7

CDR3 DNA: TGTGCCAGCAGTTTGTTCGCGGGAATCGGCGAGACCCAGTACTTC
CDR3 protein: CASSLFAGIGETQYF
D gene: -
clone size: many
V gene: TRBV27
J gene: TRBJ2-5

CDR3 DNA: TGTGCCACCAGCAGAGATCGTGAACGGCTAAAAGAGACCCAGTACTTC
CDR3 protein: CATSRDRERLKETQYF
D gene: -
clone size: -
V gene: TRBV15
J gene: TRBJ2-5

CDR3 DNA: TGCAGCGTGTACGGGGCGCCGGATCAGCCCCAGCATTTT
CDR3 protein: CSVYGAPDQPQHF
D gene: -
clone size: many
V gene: TRBV20-1
J gene: TRBJ1-5

CDR3 DNA: TGCAGTGCTAGTGGGTTGGCCGGGGAGCTGTTTTTT
CDR3 protein: CSASGLAGELFF
D gene: -
clone size: many
V gene: TRBV20-1
J gene: TRBJ2-2

CDR3 DNA: TGTGCCAGCAGTCTCATGGGACTAGCGGAAACCGAGCAGTACTTC
CDR3 protein: CASSLMGLAETEQYF
D gene: TRBD2
clone size: -
V gene: TRBV12-3/TRBV12-4
J gene: TRBJ2-7

CDR3 DNA: TGTGCCAGCAGGGCGGAAATCTACGAGCAGTACTTC
CDR3 protein: CASRAEIYEQYF
D gene: -
clone size: many
V gene: TRBV28
J gene: TRBJ2-7

CDR3 DNA: TGTGCCAGTTGTTTGGACAGGGGGACTGAAGCTTTCTTT
CDR3 protein: CASCLDRGTEAFF
D gene: TRBD1
clone size: -
V gene: TRBV19
J gene: TRBJ1-1

CDR3 DNA: TGTGCCAGCCGGGGACAGGCGAACACCGGGGAGCTGTTTTTT
CDR3 protein: CASRGQANTGELFF
D gene: TRBD1
clone size: -
V gene: TRBV7-3
J gene: TRBJ2-2

CDR3 DNA: TGTGCCAGCAGAGCGCCTGGAGCCAAAAACATTCAGTACTTC
CDR3 protein: CASRAPGAKNIQYF
D gene: -
clone size: many
V gene: TRBV28
J gene: TRBJ2-4

CDR3 DNA: TGTGCCAGCAGCTTTGGGACTAGTGCCTGCGAGCAGTACTTC
CDR3 protein: CASSFGTSACEQYF
D gene: TRBD2
clone size: -
V gene: TRBV7-9
J gene: TRBJ2-7

CDR3 DNA: TGCGCCAGCAGCCAACAGGAGACAGGGGTACTCGGCTACACCTTC
CDR3 protein: CASSQQETGVLGYTF
D gene: TRBD1
clone size: -
V gene: TRBV5-1
J gene: TRBJ1-2

CDR3 DNA: TGCAGTGCCCCTGGACAGGGGAATTCACCCCTCCACTTT
CDR3 protein: CSAPGQGNSPLHF
D gene: TRBD1
clone size: many
V gene: TRBV20-1
J gene: TRBJ1-6

CDR3 DNA: TGTGCCACCAGCAGAGAACAGGAGAGGACTGAAGCTTTCTTT
CDR3 protein: CATSREQERTEAFF
D gene: -
clone size: -
V gene: TRBV15
J gene: TRBJ1-1

CDR3 DNA: TGTGCCAGCAGTTTGGGCGGGGGTGTTCATGGCTACGCCTTC
CDR3 protein: CASSLGGGVHGYAF
D gene: -
clone size: few
V gene: TRBV12-3/TRBV12-4
J gene: TRBJ1-2

CDR3 DNA: TGTGCCAGTCGTCAGGGGGTCAATCAGCCCCAGCATTTT
CDR3 protein: CASRQGVNQPQHF
D gene: TRBD1
clone size: -
V gene: TRBV19
J gene: TRBJ1-5